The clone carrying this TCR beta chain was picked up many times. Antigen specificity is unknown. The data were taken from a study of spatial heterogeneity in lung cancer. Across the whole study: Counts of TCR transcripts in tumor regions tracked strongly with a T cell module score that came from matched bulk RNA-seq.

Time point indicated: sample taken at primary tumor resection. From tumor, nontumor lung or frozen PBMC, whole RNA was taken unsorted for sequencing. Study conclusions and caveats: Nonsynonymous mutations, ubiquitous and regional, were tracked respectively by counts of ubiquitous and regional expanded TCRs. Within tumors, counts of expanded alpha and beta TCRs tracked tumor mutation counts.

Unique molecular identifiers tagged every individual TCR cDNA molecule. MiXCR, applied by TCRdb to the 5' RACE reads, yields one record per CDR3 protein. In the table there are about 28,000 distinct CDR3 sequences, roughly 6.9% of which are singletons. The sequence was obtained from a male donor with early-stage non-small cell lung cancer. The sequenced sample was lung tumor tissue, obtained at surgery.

Here the CDR3 reads CASSGDGGTQYF. For the CDR3, the DNA is TGTGCCAGCAGTGGGGATGGCGGGACCCAGTACTTC. The chain has TRBV28 and TRBJ2-5, with no clear D. Germline CDR1 reads MDHEN; CDR2 reads SYDVKM. The CDR3 extends over 12 amino acids. V lost 5 bases, J lost 7 bases, and 11 bases lay in between.